These 21 T cell receptor beta chains were all obtained from the same sample, sequenced in a study of response to subunit inactivated influenza vaccine. TCRdb ran MiXCR on the RT-PCR reads and lists one entry per CDR3 protein. The sample has almost 600,000 distinct CDR3 sequences; 13% to 15% are singletons. The starting material was PBMCs from blood, obtained about 13 days after vaccination. These receptors all stem from a man aged 45-60 years who received an inactivated influenza vaccine.

This clonotype has at least ten counts. The CDR3 region has the DNA TGTGCCAGCAGCTTAGCGCCGGGGGTGGGGGAGACCCAGTACTTC. It codes for CASSLAPGVGETQYF. The genes are TRBV7-6 and TRBJ2-5, with D perhaps matching TRBD2 (6 bases). CDR3 length: 15 amino acids. Germline loops: CDR1 SGHVS, CDR2 FNYEAQ. V was cut by 0 bases and J by 5 bases, with 13 bases left in between.

The chain is built from TRBV6-2 or TRBV6-3 and TRBJ2-5; TRBD1 might be the D (5 bases). Trimming removed 2 bases from V and 0 bases from J, with 13 bases in between. The CDR3 spans 16 residues. Germline CDR1 is MNHEY and CDR2 is SVGEGT. CDR3 sequence: CASSYRPTGYQETQYF. As DNA, the CDR3 is TGTGCCAGCAGTTACAGGCCCACAGGTTACCAAGAGACCCAGTACTTC.

In its sample, this clonotype was seen many times. V gene TRBV7-9 combines with J gene TRBJ2-2, with D hard to call. Trimming took 5 bases from V and 7 from J, leaving 8 bases between them. CDR3 length equals 12 residues. Germline-derived CDR1 and CDR2 are SEHNR and FQNEAQ (reference sequence). The CDR3 is CASSSGIGELFF. In DNA form, the CDR3 reads TGTGCCAGCAGCAGTGGCATCGGGGAGCTGTTTTTT.

The CDR3 sequence: CASSSGGPSYNEQFF. The DNA of the CDR3 is TGTGCCAGCAGCTCCGGAGGGCCCTCCTACAATGAGCAGTTCTTC. This chain joins TRBV7-3 and TRBJ2-1, with a weak D call TRBD2 (6 bases). Germline CDR1 SGHTA, CDR2 FQGTGA. The CDR3 loop spans 15 amino acids. V was trimmed by 4 bases and J by 0 bases, leaving 10 bases between them.

The J gene is TRBJ2-2, the V gene TRBV12-3 or TRBV12-4; 8 bases match TRBD1. The CDR3 runs 15 residues. J gave up 7 bases and V 1 base, and 5 bases lay outside the gene matches. The CDR3 DNA reads as TGTGCCAGCAGTTTAGACAGGGGGTTGATCGGGGAGCTGTTTTTT. Its protein is CASSLDRGLIGELFF.

V is TRBV6-1 and J is TRBJ2-7; no reliable D call. CDR1 MNHNS and CDR2 SASEGT come from the germline V gene. Trimming left V 7 bases short and J 0 bases short, with 13 bases between. This CDR3 has 14 amino acids. The CDR3 DNA follows: TGTGCCAGCAAGGAGAGAATAAGCTCCTACGAGCAGTACTTC. It encodes CASKERISSYEQYF.

This clonotype was counted a few times. The CDR3, as DNA: TGTGCCAGCAGCCTCCAGGGTTGGCAAGAGACCCAGTACTTC. It yields the protein CASSLQGWQETQYF. The chain has TRBV9 and TRBJ2-5, with D maybe TRBD1 (5 bases). The CDR3 length is 14 residues. Per the germline V gene, CDR1 is SGDLS and CDR2 is YYNGEE. With 4 bases removed from V and 2 bases from J, the gap between germline ends came to 12 bases. Filled out from reference TRBV9 and TRBJ2-5, the complete variable domain reads DSGVTQTPKHLITATGQRVTLRCSPRSGDLSVYWYQQSLDQGLQFLIQYYNGEERAKGNILERFSAQQFPDLHSELNLSSLELGDSALYFCASSLQGWQETQYFGPGTRLLVL.

J is TRBJ2-7 and V is TRBV10-3, with 11 bases lining up with TRBD1. The CDR3 runs to 15 residues. The germline gives CDR1 ENHRY, CDR2 SYGVKD. The trim removed 7 bases at V and 4 bases at J, leaving 9 bases unmatched. The CDR3, as DNA: TGTGCCATCACCACCGGGACAGGGGGGAAGTACGAGCAGTACTTC. Translated: CAITTGTGGKYEQYF.

The chain couples TRBV4-3 to TRBJ2-7; the match to TRBD2 covers 7 bases. The V and J ends lost 0 bases and 2 bases, in that order; junction bases with no gene match: 7. The CDR3 covers 16 residues. Per the germline V gene, CDR1 is LGHNA and CDR2 is YSLEER. CDR3 protein: CASSQDLRELAYEQYF. In DNA, the CDR3 is TGCGCCAGCAGCCAAGATTTGCGGGAGCTAGCCTACGAGCAGTACTTC.

The sample holds a few counts of this clonotype. The chain combines TRBV29-1 with TRBJ2-7; D is undetermined. This CDR3 has 11 amino acids. V lost 3 bases and J 4 bases, leaving 7 bases between the germline ends. Per germline, CDR1 SQVTM and CDR2 ANQGSEA. CDR3 in amino acids: CSVELPYEQYF. In DNA, the CDR3 is TGCAGCGTTGAGTTGCCGTACGAGCAGTACTTC.

The V gene is TRBV3-1, the J gene TRBJ2-1; D call uncertain. The CDR3 sequence is 15 residues long. The germline CDR1 and CDR2 sequences are LGHDT and YNNKEL (reference sequence). Trimming stripped 0 bases from V and 7 bases from J, with 13 bases between. CDR3 protein: CASSQDALVGNEQFF. As DNA, the CDR3 is TGTGCCAGCAGCCAAGATGCCTTAGTAGGAAATGAGCAGTTCTTC.

The V call is TRBV12-3 or TRBV12-4, the J call TRBJ2-3; D might be TRBD2 (6 bases). This CDR3 comprises 16 residues. V lost 2 bases and J 0 bases, leaving 12 bases between the germline ends. CDR3 in amino acids: CASSLWRGPSTDTQYF. In nucleotides, the CDR3 is TGTGCCAGCAGTTTATGGCGGGGCCCTAGCACAGATACGCAGTATTTT.

This clonotype was detected a few times. CDR3 sequence (DNA): TGTGCCAGTAAGAGGGGACCGGTAGGGGAAAAACTGTTTTTT. It yields the protein CASKRGPVGEKLFF. The V call is TRBV12-3 or TRBV12-4, the J call TRBJ1-4; a possible D gene is TRBD1 (5 bases). The CDR3 has 14 amino acids. V gave up 9 bases and J gave up 8 bases, with 19 bases separating them.

This clonotype showed up just a few times. CDR3 sequence: CASSTSARETQYF. The CDR3 DNA sequence: TGTGCCAGCAGTACTAGCGCGAGAGAGACCCAGTACTTC. The chain has TRBV11-2 and TRBJ2-5, with TRBD2 matching 7 bases. CDR3 length equals 13 residues. The germline V gene has CDR1 SGHAT and CDR2 FQNNGV. V gave up 6 bases and J gave up 4 bases; unmatched junction bases: 5.

About this clonotype itself: A read error may explain this, as a much larger clone is one base away. This chain uses TRBV24-1 with TRBJ2-1; 10 bases match TRBD2. J gave up 5 bases and V 11 bases, and 11 bases lay outside the gene matches. Germline CDR1 and CDR2: KGHDR and SFDVKD. This CDR3 has 15 residues. The CDR3 region is CASGRAGGKNNEQFF. The CDR3 coding sequence is TGTGCCAGCGGCCGAGCGGGGGGGAAGAACAATGAGCAGTTCTTC.

This clonotype was found a few times. The gene calls are TRBV4-3 and TRBJ2-3; TRBD2 matches 11 bases. Per the germline V gene, CDR1 is LGHNA and CDR2 is YSLEER. The ends lost 0 bases at V and 6 bases at J; junction bases unmatched: 5. The CDR3 consists of 16 residues. The CDR3 nucleotides are TGCGCCAGCAGCCAAGATGGTAGACTAGCGGGGGATACGCAGTATTTT. Its protein is CASSQDGRLAGDTQYF.

This clonotype has a handful of counts. The chain is built from TRBV5-1 and TRBJ2-7, with D unclear. In germline, CDR1 is SGHRS, CDR2 YFSETQ. The ends were cut back, 5 bases at V and 3 bases at J, with 15 bases in the middle. The CDR3 runs to 14 residues. For the CDR3, the DNA is TGCGCCAGCAGGAACGCGCCCGGATACTACGAGCAGTACTTC. Its translation is CASRNAPGYYEQYF.

This clonotype showed up just a few times. The CDR3 spells CASSRVDTEAFF. CDR3 sequence (DNA): TGTGCCAGCAGCAGGGTGGACACTGAAGCTTTCTTT. The rearrangement joins TRBV5-4 to TRBJ1-1; the D is unclear. CDR3 length equals 12 residues. Germline V gene sequence: CDR1 SGHNT, CDR2 YYREEE (reference sequence). Trimming removed 4 bases from V and 3 bases from J, with 7 bases in between.

V and J are TRBV7-2 and TRBJ2-5; 12 bases match TRBD2. The CDR3 totals 16 residues. The J segment lost 3 bases and the V segment lost 5 bases, leaving 7 bases of the junction unmatched. Germline-derived CDR1 and CDR2 are SGHTA and FQGNSA. For the CDR3, the DNA is TGTGCCAGCAGCGCCCAACTAGCGGGGGGAAAAGAGACCCAGTACTTC. Translated, it gives CASSAQLAGGKETQYF.

This clonotype has more than one count but fewer than ten. The chain is built from TRBV9 and TRBJ2-5; TRBD2 matches 12 bases. Germline-derived CDR1 and CDR2 are SGDLS and YYNGEE. J was trimmed by 5 bases and V by 6 bases; bases with no gene match: 5. The CDR3 spans 14 residues. The CDR3 reads CASTPTSGGETQYF. The CDR3 coding sequence is TGTGCCAGCACCCCGACTAGCGGGGGTGAGACCCAGTACTTC.

This clonotype was seen a few times. The chain has TRBV6-5 and TRBJ1-1, with TRBD1 matching over 7 bases. The CDR3 runs 15 residues. J gave up 4 bases and V 4 bases, and 9 bases lay outside the gene matches. Germline-derived CDR1 and CDR2 are MNHEY and SVGAGI. Written as DNA, the CDR3 is TGTGCCAGCAGTTCGATCCGACAGGGCGGCACTGAAGCTTTCTTT. Protein: CASSSIRQGGTEAFF.